One and the same sample provided the 25 T cell receptor beta chains below, sequenced in a study of cytomegalovirus exposure and HLA in healthy donors. Sequenced by immunoSEQ multiplex PCR; TCRdb stores in-frame clones only, minus some. The data contain more than 130,000 clones, about 86% of them singletons. Sequences were obtained from PBMCs. These receptors were obtained from a woman in her late teens or twenties in good health and CMV-seropositive.

The rearrangement uses TRBV9 and TRBJ1-2, with 7 positions matching TRBD1. The CDR3 is 13 amino acids. Germline V gene sequence: CDR1 SGDLS, CDR2 YYNGEE. With V trimmed by 5 bases and J by 1 base, 2 bases remained unmatched. The CDR3 region is CASRDRFNYGYTF. CDR3 sequence (DNA): TGTGCCAGCAGGGACAGGTTTAACTATGGCTACACCTTC.

The chain couples TRBV23-1 to TRBJ1-6; 7 nucleotides align to TRBD1. TRBV23-1 is identified as an open reading frame with a role that is uncertain. The V gene end was trimmed by 2 bases and the J gene end by 10 bases; junction bases not matched to a gene: 11. This CDR3 spans 16 amino acids. The CDR3 loop is CASSQPILDRDSPLHF. The CDR3 DNA reads TGCGCCAGCAGTCAACCTATACTTGACAGGGACTCACCCCTCCACTTT.

This clone was seen a single time. The chain combines TRBV9 with TRBJ2-1, with 7 positions matching TRBD1. Germline V CDR1 and CDR2: SGDLS, YYNGEE. The CDR3 covers 13 residues. The ends lost 1 base at V and 8 bases at J; junction bases unmatched: 3. Written as DNA, the CDR3 is TGTGCCAGCAGCGTAAGGGGGCCGGATGAGCAGTTCTTC. Encoded protein: CASSVRGPDEQFF.

This clone has only a few counts. This sequence joins TRBV15 and TRBJ2-1, with 12 bases identical to TRBD1. The junction had 8 bases not matched to a gene; V was cut back by 2 bases and J by 6 bases. The CDR3 covers 17 residues. CDR1 and CDR2 (germline): LNHNV, YYDKDF (reference sequence). CDR3: CATSRPAGQGARNEQFF. The CDR3 region has the DNA TGTGCCACCAGCAGACCGGCGGGACAGGGGGCGCGCAATGAGCAGTTCTTC.

V is TRBV10-1 and J is TRBJ2-3; maybe TRBD1 (7 bases). V lost 4 bases, J lost 4 bases, and 9 bases lay in between. Germline assignment: CDR1 WNHNN and CDR2 SYGVQD (reference sequence). There are 13 residues in the CDR3. The CDR3 here is CASSGRGADTQYF. The CDR3 nucleotides are TGCGCCAGCAGTGGCAGGGGGGCAGATACGCAGTATTTT.

The chain uses TRBV27 and TRBJ1-4; D is possibly TRBD1 (6 bases). V lost 6 bases to trimming and J lost 5 bases, with 16 bases between them. CDR3 length equals 15 residues. Germline CDR1 is MNHEY and CDR2 is SMNVEV (reference sequence). The CDR3 DNA is TGTGCCAGCAGGCGAAGCGGGGGCGGAAATGAAAAACTGTTTTTT. Protein: CASRRSGGGNEKLFF.

Here the CDR3 reads CSVRTQTNTEAFF. The DNA for the CDR3 is TGCAGCGTTCGGACTCAGACGAACACTGAAGCTTTCTTT. The chain joins TRBV29-1 to TRBJ1-1; no firm D call. The CDR3 is 13 amino acids. CDR1 and CDR2 (germline): SQVTM, ANQGSEA. V was clipped by 5 bases and J by 1 base, with 11 bases between them.

V and J are TRBV28 and TRBJ1-2; 10 nucleotides agree with TRBD1. V trimming: 5 bases; J trimming: 3 bases; junction bases outside the gene matches: 6. Per the germline V gene, CDR1 is MDHEN and CDR2 is SYDVKM. The CDR3 sequence is 15 residues long. CDR3 loop: CASSPSGTGDYGYTF. The CDR3 region has the DNA TGTGCCAGCAGTCCATCCGGGACAGGGGACTATGGCTACACCTTC.

V gene TRBV5-4 combines with J gene TRBJ2-5; 7 bases match TRBD1. The CDR3 is made up of 13 amino acids. V was pared by 1 base and J by 5 bases, with 2 bases of the junction left unmatched. Germline lookup yields CDR1 SGHNT and CDR2 YYREEE (reference sequence). CDR3 loop: CASSLTGEETQYF. Written as DNA, the CDR3 is TGTGCCAGCAGCTTGACAGGGGAGGAGACCCAGTACTTC. The complete variable domain, with remaining parts taken from reference TRBV5-4 and TRBJ2-5, reads ETGVTQSPTHLIKTRGQQVTLRCSSQSGHNTVSWYQQALGQGPQFIFQYYREEENGRGNFPPRFSGLQFPNYSSELNVNALELDDSALYLCASSLTGEETQYFGPGTRLLVL.

The rearrangement links TRBV7-3 to TRBJ2-7, with D maybe TRBD2 (6 bases). V gave up 2 bases and J gave up 4 bases, with 15 bases separating them. The CDR3 is 15 amino acids. From germline, CDR1 is SGHTA and CDR2 FQGTGA. The CDR3: CASSLFPQGGYEQYF. The CDR3, as DNA: TGTGCCAGCAGCTTATTTCCCCAGGGAGGATACGAGCAGTACTTC.

The J gene is TRBJ1-2, the V gene TRBV6-1; D is undetermined. CDR1 is MNHNS, CDR2 SASEGT, per germline. CDR3 length: 13 residues. Trimming cost V 6 bases and J 2 bases, with 10 bases left between them. CDR3 sequence (DNA): TGTGCCAGCAGGAGGGAACGGAACTATGGCTACACCTTC. This sequence encodes CASRRERNYGYTF.

CDR3 region: CASSLESGEKLFF. The CDR3 coding sequence is TGCGCCAGCAGCTTGGAATCGGGTGAAAAACTGTTTTTT. The rearrangement links TRBV5-1 to TRBJ1-4; D is unresolved. Per the germline V gene, CDR1 is SGHRS and CDR2 is YFSETQ. CDR3 length: 13 amino acids. V dropped 0 bases and J dropped 7 bases, with 7 bases sitting between them.

The J gene is TRBJ1-1, the V gene TRBV28; 8 bases agree with TRBD1. The CDR3 is 13 amino acids. Germline-derived CDR1 and CDR2 are MDHEN and SYDVKM. J lost 9 bases, V lost 5 bases, and 8 bases had no gene match. The CDR3 region is CASSQTGQGKAFF. The CDR3 bases are TGTGCCAGCAGTCAGACCGGACAGGGTAAAGCTTTCTTT.

The chain employs TRBV4-2 and TRBJ2-1; TRBD2 agrees at 8 bases. In germline, CDR1 is LGHNA, CDR2 YNFKEQ. Unmatched junction bases numbered 5, after V lost 4 bases and J lost 0 bases. This CDR3 has 16 amino acids. As DNA, the CDR3 is TGTGCCAGCAGCCCGCGGGGGGCAAGCTCCTACAATGAGCAGTTCTTC. This sequence encodes CASSPRGASSYNEQFF.

This chain uses TRBV5-1 with TRBJ2-3; D may be TRBD1 (6 bases). V was clipped by 4 bases and J by 0 bases, with 12 bases between them. From germline, CDR1 is SGHRS and CDR2 YFSETQ. This CDR3 has 15 residues. The CDR3 DNA is TGCGCCAGCAGCACCCAGGGGTCCAGCACAGATACGCAGTATTTT. It is translated as CASSTQGSSTDTQYF.

The chain's CDR3 is CASRPQGTVEQYF. The CDR3 DNA sequence: TGTGCCAGCAGACCACAGGGGACAGTAGAGCAGTACTTC. The rearrangement links TRBV5-6 to TRBJ2-7, with 7 bases that match TRBD1. CDR3 length equals 13 residues. Germline CDR1 reads SGHDT; CDR2 reads YYEEEE. The junction had 9 bases not matched to a gene; V was cut back by 5 bases and J by 7 bases.

This sequence joins TRBV19 and TRBJ2-2; 7 bases map to TRBD1. V trimming: 5 bases; J trimming: 3 bases; junction bases outside the gene matches: 9. CDR1 and CDR2 (germline): LNHDA, SQIVND (reference sequence). This CDR3 spans 16 amino acids. Here the CDR3 reads CASSQSQGYDTGELFF. CDR3 sequence (DNA): TGTGCCAGTAGTCAATCACAGGGGTACGACACCGGGGAGCTGTTTTTT.

The J gene is TRBJ2-1, the V gene TRBV7-6, with a weak D call TRBD2 (6 bases). Germline CDR1 SGHVS, CDR2 FNYEAQ. This CDR3 has 17 residues. V dropped 5 bases and J dropped 0 bases, with 17 bases sitting between them. The CDR3 spells CASSAWGAGSSYNEQFF. CDR3 sequence (DNA): TGTGCCAGCAGCGCCTGGGGAGCGGGCAGCTCCTACAATGAGCAGTTCTTC.

In this sample, this clone turned up a few times. The chain uses TRBV20-1 and TRBJ1-2, with a possible D match to TRBD1 (5 bases). This CDR3 has 11 residues. CDR1 and CDR2 from the germline V gene are DFQATT and SNEGSKA (reference sequence). V lost 6 bases and J lost 5, with 10 bases in between. The CDR3 reads CSANRGYGYTF. Written as DNA, the CDR3 is TGCAGTGCAAATCGGGGGTATGGCTACACCTTC.

The chain links TRBV28 to TRBJ1-5; 7 bases line up with TRBD1. This CDR3 comprises 12 residues. The junction had 4 bases not matched to a gene; V was cut back by 8 bases and J by 6 bases. In germline, CDR1 is MDHEN, CDR2 SYDVKM. The CDR3 reads CASGDSLQPQHF. In nucleotides, the CDR3 is TGTGCCAGCGGGGACAGCCTTCAGCCCCAGCATTTT.

The V and J genes are TRBV5-1 and TRBJ2-7; TRBD1 agrees at 10 bases. Germline loops: CDR1 SGHRS, CDR2 YFSETQ. There are 14 residues in the CDR3. After removal of 4 bases from V and 2 bases from J, the junction contained 3 bases not matched to a gene. For the CDR3, the DNA is TGCGCCAGCAGCGGACAGGGGGTACCCTACGAGCAGTACTTC. Translation: CASSGQGVPYEQYF. The full variable domain, with the rest looked up from reference TRBV5-1 and TRBJ2-7, is KAGVTQTPRYLIKTRGQQVTLSCSPISGHRSVSWYQQTPGQGLQFLFEYFSETQRNKGNFPGRFSGRQFSNSRSEMNVSTLELGDSALYLCASSGQGVPYEQYFGPGTRLTVT.

This clone appeared a few times. Written as DNA, the CDR3 is TGTGCCAGCAGCCTACGGACAATGGGCTATGGCTACACCTTC. This encodes CASSLRTMGYGYTF. This chain uses TRBV7-9 with TRBJ1-2; D is perhaps TRBD1 (5 bases). CDR3 size: 14 residues. Per germline, CDR1 SEHNR and CDR2 FQNEAQ (reference sequence). Trimming removed 5 bases from V and 4 bases from J, with 14 bases in between.

This clone was seen a single time. J is TRBJ2-5 and V is TRBV10-2; 9 bases fit TRBD1. The germline V gene encodes CDR1 WSHSY and CDR2 SAAADI. The V gene end was trimmed by 6 bases and the J gene end by 5 bases; junction bases not matched to a gene: 13. CDR3 size: 16 residues. This CDR3 is CASSGEGQGSWETQYF. Here the CDR3 DNA reads TGCGCCAGCAGCGGGGAGGGACAGGGATCGTGGGAGACCCAGTACTTC.

V gene TRBV13 combines with J gene TRBJ2-3, with D hard to call. Germline loops: CDR1 PRHDT, CDR2 FYEKMQ (reference sequence). The CDR3 is made up of 13 amino acids. Trimming removed 3 bases from V and 6 bases from J, with 10 bases in between. The CDR3 DNA reads TGTGCCAGCAGCTTCCCTGAGCCGGATACGCAGTATTTT. This sequence encodes CASSFPEPDTQYF. Complete variable domain (other parts from reference TRBV13 and TRBJ2-3): AAGVIQSPRHLIKEKRETATLKCYPIPRHDTVYWYQQGPGQDPQFLISFYEKMQSDKGSIPDRFSAQQFSDYHSELNMSSLELGDSALYFCASSFPEPDTQYFGPGTRLTVL.

The CDR3, as DNA: TGTGCCAGCAGTTTAGTGGGGAACGGGAGGGCTAGCTCACCCCTCCACTTT. Protein sequence: CASSLVGNGRASSPLHF. The rearrangement joins TRBV27 to TRBJ1-6; D ambiguous. The CDR3 sequence is 17 residues long. V lost 2 bases and J 10 bases, leaving 21 bases between the germline ends. Looked up from germline, CDR1 is MNHEY and CDR2 is SMNVEV (reference sequence).